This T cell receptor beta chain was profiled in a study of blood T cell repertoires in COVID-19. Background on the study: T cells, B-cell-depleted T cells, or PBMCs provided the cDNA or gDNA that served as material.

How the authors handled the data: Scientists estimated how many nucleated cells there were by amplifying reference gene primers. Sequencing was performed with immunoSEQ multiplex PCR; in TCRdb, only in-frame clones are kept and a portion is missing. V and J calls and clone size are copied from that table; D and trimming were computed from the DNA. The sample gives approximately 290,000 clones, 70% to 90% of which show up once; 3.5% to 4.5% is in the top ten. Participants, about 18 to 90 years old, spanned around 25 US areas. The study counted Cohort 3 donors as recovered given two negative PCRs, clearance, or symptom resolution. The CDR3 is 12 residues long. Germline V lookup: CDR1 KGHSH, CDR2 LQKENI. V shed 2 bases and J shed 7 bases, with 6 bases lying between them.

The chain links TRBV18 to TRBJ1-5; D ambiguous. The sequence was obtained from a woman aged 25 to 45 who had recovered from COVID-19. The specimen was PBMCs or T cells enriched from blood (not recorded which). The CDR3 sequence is CASSPEGQPQHF. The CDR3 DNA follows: TGTGCCAGCTCACCAGAGGGACAGCCCCAGCATTTT.